These 29 T cell receptor beta chains share one sample of origin, sequenced in a study of Tregs in tolerant kidney transplant recipients. TCRdb's table, derived via immunoSEQ multiplex PCR, lists solely in-frame clones and lacks some. The top ten hold around 0.38% of the sample, which has roughly 69,000 clones, 85% to 90% seen once. The input for sequencing was CD4+ T cells from blood, taken before the transplant. The receptors come from a human donor who received a combined kidney and bone marrow transplant.

J is TRBJ1-4 and V is TRBV27, with 12 positions matching TRBD1. This CDR3 region has 15 residues. Germline CDR1 reads MNHEY; CDR2 reads SMNVEV (reference sequence). After removal of 3 bases from V and 5 bases from J, the junction contained 1 base not matched to a gene. The CDR3 here is CASSLGQGANEKLFF. In nucleotides, the CDR3 is TGTGCCAGCAGTTTGGGACAGGGGGCAAATGAAAAACTGTTTTTT.

The table lists this clone with a few counts. The V and J genes are TRBV2 and TRBJ2-7, with D possibly TRBD2 on 6 matching bases. V was shortened by 6 bases and J by 4 bases, with 22 bases between the two germline ends. In germline, CDR1 is SNHLY, CDR2 FYNNEI. The CDR3 runs 16 residues. CDR3 sequence: CASRGLRDLHSYEQYF. The DNA of the CDR3 is TGTGCCAGCAGGGGGCTCCGGGACTTGCACTCGTACGAGCAGTACTTC.

This chain links TRBV7-3 with TRBJ2-7; TRBD2 matches 8 bases. Germline loops: CDR1 SGHTA, CDR2 FQGTGA. The CDR3 covers 14 residues. The J segment lost 2 bases and the V segment lost 5 bases, leaving 5 bases of the junction unmatched. The chain's CDR3 is CASSRGGEPYEQYF. CDR3 coding DNA: TGTGCCAGCAGCCGGGGGGGGGAACCCTACGAGCAGTACTTC.

The chain recombines TRBV7-3 with TRBJ2-1, with D possibly TRBD2 on 5 matching bases. V was trimmed by 2 bases and J by 10 bases, leaving 12 bases between them. Germline V gene lookup returns CDR1 SGHTA and CDR2 FQGTGA. The CDR3 is 13 residues long. The CDR3 region is CASSLEVRAEQFF. CDR3 nucleotide sequence: TGTGCCAGCAGCTTAGAGGTGAGGGCAGAGCAGTTCTTC.

V usage is TRBV6-6 and J usage is TRBJ2-7; a possible D gene is TRBD1 (6 bases). CDR1 is MNHNY, CDR2 SVGAGI, per germline (reference sequence). Trimming removed 6 bases at V and 9 bases at J, with 24 bases between. This CDR3 has 15 amino acids. The CDR3 DNA is TGTGCCAGCAGCGAAGTCTGGGGGCCCCTCTTGGGGCAGTACTTC. Translating it yields CASSEVWGPLLGQYF.

V is TRBV27 and J is TRBJ2-7, with 9 bases identical to TRBD2. CDR3 length: 16 residues. The germline V gene encodes CDR1 MNHEY and CDR2 SMNVEV (reference sequence). With 6 bases clipped from V and 0 bases from J, the junction kept 9 bases outside the gene matches. CDR3 DNA sequence: TGTGCCAGCAGCGCCCTTGGCGGGAGGGACTCCTACGAGCAGTACTTC. Protein sequence: CASSALGGRDSYEQYF.

The gene calls are TRBV28 and TRBJ2-1; D unclear. Trimming took off 3 bases at V and 4 bases at J, with 25 bases between the two ends. This CDR3 is 19 amino acids long. Germline loops: CDR1 MDHEN, CDR2 SYDVKM. The CDR3 DNA sequence: TGTGCCAGCAGTTTGGCCCCATCCGACCGACAATCTCGTTACAATGAGCAGTTCTTC. This sequence encodes CASSLAPSDRQSRYNEQFF.

This clone has just one count. The rearrangement joins TRBV7-9 to TRBJ2-1, with TRBD2 as a possible D gene (5 bases). The CDR3 loop spans 15 amino acids. Germline CDR1 and CDR2: SEHNR and FQNEAQ (reference sequence). V was clipped by 5 bases and J by 7 bases, with 18 bases between them. The chain's CDR3 is CASSARTLWGNEQFF. CDR3 coding DNA: TGTGCCAGCAGCGCCCGGACTCTCTGGGGAAATGAGCAGTTCTTC.

This clone showed up just a few times. The CDR3 loop reads CASSLAYGGISYEQYF. The CDR3, as DNA: TGTGCCAGCAGCTTAGCGTACGGCGGGATCAGCTACGAGCAGTACTTC. V and J are TRBV7-2 and TRBJ2-7, with a tentative D call TRBD2 (6 bases). V was shortened by 0 bases and J by 3 bases, with 15 bases between the two germline ends. Germline V CDR1 and CDR2: SGHTA, FQGNSA. This CDR3 has 16 residues.

The CDR3 region is CASSSIAGPTDTQYF. The CDR3 region has the DNA TGCGCCAGCAGCTCAATAGCGGGGCCCACAGATACGCAGTATTTT. This rearrangement joins TRBV5-1 to TRBJ2-3; 8 bases line up with TRBD2. The V segment lost 3 bases and the J segment 2 bases; nucleotides outside the gene matches: 5. This CDR3 has 15 residues. In germline, CDR1 is SGHRS, CDR2 YFSETQ.

The V call is TRBV30, the J call TRBJ2-7; D is perhaps TRBD1 (6 bases). The V end lost 7 bases, the J end lost 6 bases, and 16 bases lay between the germline ends. Germline V lookup: CDR1 GTSNPN, CDR2 SVGIG (reference sequence). CDR3 size: 12 residues. The CDR3 DNA reads as TGTGCCTCAGGGCCGGGACAAAGCGAGCAGTACTTC. Its translation is CASGPGQSEQYF.

V and J are TRBV10-3 and TRBJ2-1, with 15 positions matching TRBD2. This CDR3 is built from 18 residues. Germline V gene data show CDR1 as ENHRY and CDR2 as SYGVKD. J gave up 11 bases and V 11 bases, and 22 bases lay outside the gene matches. The CDR3 sequence: CAAKPGLAGGLPKFQQFF. The CDR3 DNA sequence: TGTGCCGCAAAACCGGGACTAGCGGGAGGCCTGCCGAAATTTCAGCAGTTCTTC.

The chain carries TRBV7-2 and TRBJ1-4, with 7 bases fitting TRBD1. The V and J ends lost 5 bases and 6 bases, in that order; junction bases with no gene match: 6. Looked up from germline, CDR1 is SGHTA and CDR2 is FQGNSA. This CDR3 comprises 14 residues. In DNA form, the CDR3 reads TGTGCCAGCAGCCCGGGACAGACTTATGAAAAACTGTTTTTT. This encodes CASSPGQTYEKLFF.

The chain has TRBV5-1 and TRBJ2-1; 9 nucleotides align to TRBD1. The CDR3 is made up of 15 amino acids. V was clipped by 4 bases and J by 9 bases; unmatched bases: 11. CDR1 and CDR2 from the germline V gene are SGHRS and YFSETQ. The CDR3 sequence: CASSKGQGAGIEQFF. As DNA, the CDR3 is TGCGCCAGCAGCAAGGGACAGGGCGCGGGTATTGAGCAGTTCTTC.

The chain joins TRBV19 to TRBJ1-5; the D gene is possibly TRBD1 (6 bases). This CDR3 comprises 14 residues. The germline V gene has CDR1 LNHDA and CDR2 SQIVND (reference sequence). The V gene lost 6 bases and the J gene lost 0 bases, with 9 bases spanning the gap. CDR3 sequence (DNA): TGTGCCAGTAGGGGGACAAGTAGCAATCAGCCCCAGCATTTT. This translates into CASRGTSSNQPQHF.

The chain recombines TRBV9 with TRBJ2-1; TRBD2 matches 10 bases. The CDR3 runs 16 residues. Germline lookup yields CDR1 SGDLS and CDR2 YYNGEE. The V and J ends lost 0 bases and 8 bases, in that order; junction bases with no gene match: 8. The CDR3 is CASSVGGLAGGHEQFF. CDR3 DNA: TGTGCCAGCAGCGTAGGTGGGTTAGCGGGAGGCCATGAGCAGTTCTTC.

The chain is built from TRBV6-5 and TRBJ2-6; tentative D call: TRBD2 (5 bases). V was pared by 7 bases and J by 3 bases, with 13 bases between. CDR1 and CDR2 from the germline V gene are MNHEY and SVGAGI. The CDR3 contains 15 residues. In DNA, the CDR3 is TGTGCCAGCACCAATTCGGGGATTGGGGCCAACGTCCTGACTTTC. Translation gives CASTNSGIGANVLTF.

V is TRBV25-1 and J is TRBJ2-1; unclear D gene. This CDR3 spans 13 amino acids. The germline gives CDR1 MGHDK, CDR2 SYGVNS. V gave up 0 bases and J gave up 4 bases, with 4 bases separating them. The DNA for the CDR3 is TGTGCCAGCAGTGAATATCAGTACAATGAGCAGTTCTTC. It is translated as CASSEYQYNEQFF.

V is TRBV29-1 and J is TRBJ2-7; perhaps TRBD2 as D (5 bases). The CDR3 has 13 residues. Germline V gene sequence: CDR1 SQVTM, CDR2 ANQGSEA. The V and J ends lost 0 bases and 6 bases respectively, with 12 bases between them. The CDR3 here is CSVEDHEGGEQYF. The CDR3 DNA is TGCAGCGTTGAAGATCATGAGGGCGGCGAGCAGTACTTC.

This chain uses TRBV2 with TRBJ1-2; D not resolved. This CDR3 is built from 13 residues. Trimming took 3 bases from V and 8 from J, leaving 13 bases between them. Germline V gene data show CDR1 as SNHLY and CDR2 as FYNNEI. The CDR3 DNA sequence: TGTGCCAGCAGTGACAGGTCCCAAGAGGGCTACACCTTC. Amino acid sequence: CASSDRSQEGYTF.

The chain is built from TRBV5-1 and TRBJ2-5; 7 positions agree with TRBD2. The CDR3 sequence is 15 residues long. J gave up 5 bases and V 4 bases, and 11 bases lay outside the gene matches. The germline V gene has CDR1 SGHRS and CDR2 YFSETQ. CDR3 nucleotides: TGCGCCAGCAGCCGTGGGACTACGGAAGCGGAGACCCAGTACTTC. Translation: CASSRGTTEAETQYF.

The chain employs TRBV6-5 and TRBJ2-7, with 10 bases lining up with TRBD2. The CDR3 is 15 residues long. The germline gives CDR1 MNHEY, CDR2 SVGAGI. The J segment lost 5 bases and the V segment lost 3 bases, leaving 7 bases of the junction unmatched. The CDR3 DNA follows: TGTGCCAGCAGTTATGACGGACTAGCGGAGAACGAGCAGTACTTC. It translates to CASSYDGLAENEQYF.

This clone was detected only once. The chain carries TRBV7-9 and TRBJ2-7; 7 bases line up with TRBD2. Per germline, CDR1 SEHNR and CDR2 FQNEAQ (reference sequence). The CDR3 runs 14 residues. The V segment lost 2 bases and the J segment 5 bases; nucleotides outside the gene matches: 6. DNA for the CDR3: TGTGCCAGCAGCTTATGGCTAGCGGAGGACGAGCAGTACTTC. It is translated as CASSLWLAEDEQYF.

In this sample, this clone turned up a few times. J is TRBJ2-3 and V is TRBV15, with 9 positions matching TRBD1. Germline V lookup: CDR1 LNHNV, CDR2 YYDKDF (reference sequence). The CDR3 length is 15 residues. V shed 1 base and J 1 base; nucleotides not matched to a gene: 0. CDR3 DNA sequence: TGTGCCACCAGCAGAGGGACAGGGGGCACAGATACGCAGTATTTT. Translating it yields CATSRGTGGTDTQYF.

This chain connects TRBV5-4 to TRBJ2-1; 14 nucleotides line up with TRBD2. Germline V lookup: CDR1 SGHNT, CDR2 YYREEE (reference sequence). V shed 1 base, J shed 8 bases, and the junction held 8 bases outside the gene matches. The CDR3 is 17 residues long. The CDR3 DNA reads as TGTGCCAGCAGCTTGCAGACTAGCGGGAGGGCCAGGGATGAGCAGTTCTTC. Its protein is CASSLQTSGRARDEQFF.

This clone was seen once. The rearrangement links TRBV7-2 to TRBJ1-1, with 9 bases identical to TRBD1. J lost 9 bases, V lost 5 bases, and 16 bases had no gene match. The V gene's germline CDR1 is SGHTA and CDR2 FQGNSA. This CDR3 region has 16 residues. CDR3 nucleotides: TGTGCCAGCAGCCCGAGAGACCGGACAGGGGCGAATAAAGCTTTCTTT. Protein product: CASSPRDRTGANKAFF.

The genes are TRBV5-1 and TRBJ2-2; D ambiguous. Trimming took off 0 bases at V and 1 base at J, with 4 bases between the two ends. This CDR3 region has 14 residues. CDR1 and CDR2 (germline): SGHRS, YFSETQ. In nucleotides, the CDR3 is TGCGCCAGCAGCTTGGGCAGGAACACCGGGGAGCTGTTTTTT. Residues: CASSLGRNTGELFF.

The genes are TRBV29-1 and TRBJ2-1; D perhaps matches TRBD2 (7 bases). From germline, CDR1 is SQVTM and CDR2 ANQGSEA. This CDR3 has 14 amino acids. The V end was cut by 6 bases, the J end by 0 bases, with 12 bases between. The CDR3 here is CSVGGRRSYNEQFF. Written as DNA, the CDR3 is TGCAGCGTCGGGGGGCGCCGCTCCTACAATGAGCAGTTCTTC.

The chain employs TRBV28 and TRBJ2-1, with D unresolved. The V gene's germline CDR1 is MDHEN and CDR2 SYDVKM. Deletions cut 4 bases from V and 2 bases from J, with 15 bases between. CDR3 size: 16 residues. The CDR3 is CASSYSSLLAYNEQFF. CDR3 nucleotides: TGTGCCAGCAGTTATTCTTCGCTACTGGCCTACAATGAGCAGTTCTTC.